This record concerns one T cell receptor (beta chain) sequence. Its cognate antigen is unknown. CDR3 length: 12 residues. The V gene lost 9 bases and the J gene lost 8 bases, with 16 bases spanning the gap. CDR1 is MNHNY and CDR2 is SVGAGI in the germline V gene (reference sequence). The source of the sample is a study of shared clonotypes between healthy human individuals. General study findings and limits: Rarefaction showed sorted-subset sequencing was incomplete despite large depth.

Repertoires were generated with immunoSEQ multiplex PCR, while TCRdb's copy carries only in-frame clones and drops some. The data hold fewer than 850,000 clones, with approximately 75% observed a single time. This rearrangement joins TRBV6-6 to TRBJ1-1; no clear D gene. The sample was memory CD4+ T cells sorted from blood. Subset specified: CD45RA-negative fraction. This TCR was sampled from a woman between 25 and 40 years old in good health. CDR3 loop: CASVGWAPEAFF. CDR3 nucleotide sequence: TGTGCCAGTGTCGGCTGGGCCCCAGAAGCTTTCTTT.